The clone carrying this T cell receptor beta chain was counted at least ten times. Its antigen is still unknown. This sample was included in a study of CD8 T cells in ankylosing spondylitis. Points from the study as a whole: The clones that were linked to disease were reported to be significantly enriched in matched synovial fluid samples from ankylosing spondylitis patients. Prior literature has documented some motif variants in synovial fluid and blood from reactive arthritis. Disease-associated clonotypes exhibited CD8+ identity and were relatively infrequent in peripheral blood.

This CDR3 is built from 15 residues. CDR1 is WSHSY and CDR2 is SAAADI in the germline V gene. Trimming cost V 1 base and J 9 bases; bases outside gene matches: 5. TCR beta libraries were made by quantitative 5'-RACE with molecular barcodes. MiXCR, applied by TCRdb to the 5' RACE reads, yields one record per CDR3 protein. The data show just over 300,000 distinct CDR3 sequences, under 25% seen once. The gene calls are TRBV10-2 and TRBJ2-2; 10 bases match TRBD2. The source of this sequence is a female donor with ankylosing spondylitis or in good health (not recorded which). The sample was blood, either unsorted or a sorted T cell fraction (not recorded which). CDR3 in DNA: TGCGCCAGCAGTGAGTTCAAGCGGGAGGGCCGGGAGCTGTTTTTT. Protein sequence: CASSEFKREGRELFF.